The clone carrying this T cell receptor (beta chain) has just one count. What it binds is not known. Each CDR3 protein gets one entry after TCRdb re-called the 5' RACE reads with MiXCR. The table includes under 400,000 distinct CDR3 sequences, under 30% detected once. This entry belongs to a study of T-cell memory formation after mild COVID-19. As for the study in general: TCR clusters largely stayed donor specific.

Study-wide findings and caveats: Whether day 37 second-wave clones are SARS-CoV-2-specific was not confirmed. CD4/CD8 balance characterized clones contracting day 15 to 85, and CD4+ skew characterized later expanders. CD4+ clones that contracted lay mainly in CM and EM; CD8+ ones lay in EMRA.

Germline lookup yields CDR1 MGHRA and CDR2 YSYEKL. This CDR3 has 16 amino acids. V shed 6 bases and J shed 5 bases, with 19 bases lying between them. V gene TRBV4-1 combines with J gene TRBJ2-2, with D possibly being TRBD1 or TRBD2 (6 bases each). Sequencing was done on a sample of PBMCs or a T cell subset sorted from them (not recorded which). This TCR was sampled from an adult woman who had mild COVID-19 (a few samples of this study predate the infection). Cell type and time point are not known. The CDR3 loop is CASRKVGGGRTGELFF. The CDR3 nucleotides read TGCGCCAGCAGAAAAGTAGGTGGGGGGCGAACCGGGGAGCTGTTTTTT.